This T cell receptor beta chain was obtained from a study of blood T cell repertoires in COVID-19. Germline V gene data show CDR1 as MDHEN and CDR2 as SYDVKM. The ends lost 4 bases at V and 3 bases at J; junction bases unmatched: 7. The CDR3 is made up of 15 amino acids. Original analysis: Amplified reference gene primers provided the basis for estimating nucleated cell counts. Repertoires were generated with immunoSEQ multiplex PCR, while TCRdb's copy carries only in-frame clones and drops some. D and trimming come from the DNA, and the V and J calls and clone size come from that table. This sample has 150,000 to 200,000 clones, with around 90% found just once.

This clonotype was sampled from a man aged 40-50 years with active or convalescent COVID-19. This chain connects TRBV28 to TRBJ2-7; 9 bases are shared with TRBD1. Sample: peripheral blood. This CDR3 is CASSSGPGQGYEQYF. The CDR3 DNA follows: TGTGCCAGCAGTTCAGGACCGGGACAGGGCTACGAGCAGTACTTC.